This T cell receptor (beta chain) stems from a study of T cell responses to AZD1222 COVID-19 vaccine. Findings of the study overall: Recipients of two AZD1222 doses showed rising Spike-specific TCR breadth and depth.

The assay was immunoSEQ multiplex PCR, and TCRdb's table has in-frame clones only and misses some. The data show tens of thousands of clones, about nine tenths seen once. A word on this clone: As yet, its antigen is unknown.

J was trimmed by 3 bases and V by 3 bases; bases with no gene match: 8. The CDR3 totals 16 residues. Germline assignment: CDR1 MRHNA and CDR2 SNTAGT. The sequencing here drew on peripheral blood, taken on day 0 of AZD1222 vaccination. The chain combines TRBV6-4 with TRBJ2-3, with 8 bases identical to TRBD2. This sequence originates from an adult in good health. In DNA form, the CDR3 reads TGTGCCAGCAGTGAGAGCGGGAGCGCCGGGACAGATACGCAGTATTTT. Translation: CASSESGSAGTDTQYF.